This TCR beta chain is drawn from a study of blood T cell repertoires in COVID-19. Study overall: Samples came from the United States, Italy and Spain, spanning acute and convalescent COVID-19. From T cells, B-cell-depleted T cells, or PBMCs came the material, which was cDNA or gDNA.

Germline assignment: CDR1 SEHNR and CDR2 FQNEAQ (reference sequence). Trimming took 0 bases from V and 6 from J; bases not matched to a gene: 8. The CDR3 contains 16 residues. Authors' methods: Amplifying reference gene primers gave estimates of nucleated cell counts. The data were produced by immunoSEQ multiplex PCR, yet TCRdb's version contains in-frame clones alone and is incomplete. That table is the source of V, J and clone size, and D and trimming were worked out from the DNA. Of hundreds of thousands of clones in the sample, approximately 91% are singletons; the top ten hold roughly 2%. Self-reported history from a screening survey and questionnaire set each donor's cohort.

The TCR comes from a woman in her 40s with acute COVID-19. V is TRBV7-9 and J is TRBJ1-2; 9 bases line up with TRBD1. Sequences were obtained from PBMCs or T cells enriched from blood (not recorded which). The CDR3 bases are TGTGCCAGCAGCTTAGCCCGGGACAGGGCTAGGGATGGCTACACCTTC. This encodes CASSLARDRARDGYTF.